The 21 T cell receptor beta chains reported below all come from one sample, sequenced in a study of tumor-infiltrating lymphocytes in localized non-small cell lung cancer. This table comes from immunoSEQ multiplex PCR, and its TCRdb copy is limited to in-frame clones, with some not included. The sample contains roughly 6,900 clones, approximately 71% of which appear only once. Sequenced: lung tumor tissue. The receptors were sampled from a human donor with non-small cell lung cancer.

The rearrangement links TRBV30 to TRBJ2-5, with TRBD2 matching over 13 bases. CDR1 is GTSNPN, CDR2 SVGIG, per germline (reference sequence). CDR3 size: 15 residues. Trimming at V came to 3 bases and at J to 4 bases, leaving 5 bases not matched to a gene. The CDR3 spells CAWSPGLAGPETQYF. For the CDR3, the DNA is TGTGCCTGGAGCCCGGGACTAGCGGGACCAGAGACCCAGTACTTC.

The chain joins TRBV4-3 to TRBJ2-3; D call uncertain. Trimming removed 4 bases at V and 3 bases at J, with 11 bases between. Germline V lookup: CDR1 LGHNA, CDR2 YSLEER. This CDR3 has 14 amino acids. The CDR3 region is CASSPLGFTDTQYF. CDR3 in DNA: TGCGCCAGCAGCCCCTTGGGGTTTACAGATACGCAGTATTTT.

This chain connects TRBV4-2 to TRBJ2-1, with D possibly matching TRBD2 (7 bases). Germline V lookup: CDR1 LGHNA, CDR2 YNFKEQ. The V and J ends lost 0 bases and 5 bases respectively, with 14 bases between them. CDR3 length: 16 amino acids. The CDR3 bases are TGTGCCAGCAGCCAAGATCTTCCGGGGGGCAACAATGAGCAGTTCTTC. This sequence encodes CASSQDLPGGNNEQFF.

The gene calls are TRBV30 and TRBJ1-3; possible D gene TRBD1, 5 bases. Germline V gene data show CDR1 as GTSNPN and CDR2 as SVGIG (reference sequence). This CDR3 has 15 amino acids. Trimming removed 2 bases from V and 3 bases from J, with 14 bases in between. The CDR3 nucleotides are TGTGCCTGGAGTCTTTCAGGGAATTATGGAAACACCATATATTTT. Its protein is CAWSLSGNYGNTIYF.

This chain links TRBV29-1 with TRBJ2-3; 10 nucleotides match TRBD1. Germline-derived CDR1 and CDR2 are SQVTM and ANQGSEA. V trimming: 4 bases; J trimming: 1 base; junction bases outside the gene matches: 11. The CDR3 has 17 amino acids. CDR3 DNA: TGCAGCGTTGCCCGACAGGGGGCACGTGTAGGCACAGATACGCAGTATTTT. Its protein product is CSVARQGARVGTDTQYF.

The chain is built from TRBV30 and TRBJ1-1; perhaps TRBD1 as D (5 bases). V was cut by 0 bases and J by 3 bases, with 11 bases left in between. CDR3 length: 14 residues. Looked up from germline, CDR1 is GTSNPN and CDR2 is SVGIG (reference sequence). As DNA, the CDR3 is TGTGCCTGGAGTGTATCGGGGGTTCACACTGAAGCTTTCTTT. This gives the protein CAWSVSGVHTEAFF. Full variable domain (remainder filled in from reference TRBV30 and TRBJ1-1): SQTIHQWPATLVQPVGSPLSLECTVEGTSNPNLYWYRQAAGRGLQLLFYSVGIGQISSEVPQNLSASRPQDRQFILSSKKLLLSDSGFYLCAWSVSGVHTEAFFGQGTRLTVV.

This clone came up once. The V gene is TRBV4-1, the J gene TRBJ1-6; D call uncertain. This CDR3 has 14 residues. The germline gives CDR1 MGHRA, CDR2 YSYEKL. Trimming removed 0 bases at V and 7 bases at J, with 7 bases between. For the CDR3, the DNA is TGCGCCAGCAGCCAAGACAGGAGCAATTCACCCCTCCACTTT. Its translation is CASSQDRSNSPLHF.

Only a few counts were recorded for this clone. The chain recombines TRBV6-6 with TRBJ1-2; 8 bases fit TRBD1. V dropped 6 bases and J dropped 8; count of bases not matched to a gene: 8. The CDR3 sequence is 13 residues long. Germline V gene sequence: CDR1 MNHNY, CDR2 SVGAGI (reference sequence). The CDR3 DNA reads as TGTGCCAGCAGGCCAGGGGGCGAGGGAGGCTACACCTTC. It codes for CASRPGGEGGYTF.

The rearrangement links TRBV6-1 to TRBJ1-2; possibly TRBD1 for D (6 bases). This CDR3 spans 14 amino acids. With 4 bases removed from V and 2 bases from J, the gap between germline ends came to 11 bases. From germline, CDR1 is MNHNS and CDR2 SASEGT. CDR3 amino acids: CASSVGTGNYGYTF. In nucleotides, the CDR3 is TGTGCCAGCAGTGTCGGCACAGGGAACTATGGCTACACCTTC.

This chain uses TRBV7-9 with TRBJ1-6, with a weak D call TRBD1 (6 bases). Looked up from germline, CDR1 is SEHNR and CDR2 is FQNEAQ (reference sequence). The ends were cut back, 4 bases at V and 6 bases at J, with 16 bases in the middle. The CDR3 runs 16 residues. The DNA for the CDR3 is TGTGCCAGCAGCTCACAGGGAGTACGCGGTAATTCACCCCTCCACTTT. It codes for CASSSQGVRGNSPLHF.

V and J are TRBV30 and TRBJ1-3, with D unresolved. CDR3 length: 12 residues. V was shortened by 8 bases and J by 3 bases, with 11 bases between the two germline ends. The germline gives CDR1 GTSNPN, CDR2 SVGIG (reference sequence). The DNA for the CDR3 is TGTGCCCTCCTCCGGGATGGAAACACCATATATTTT. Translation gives CALLRDGNTIYF.

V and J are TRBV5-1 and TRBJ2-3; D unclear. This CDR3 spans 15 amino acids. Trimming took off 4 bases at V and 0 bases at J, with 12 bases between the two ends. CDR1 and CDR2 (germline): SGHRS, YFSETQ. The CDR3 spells CASSPPGPSTDTQYF. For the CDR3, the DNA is TGCGCCAGCAGCCCCCCGGGTCCGAGCACAGATACGCAGTATTTT.

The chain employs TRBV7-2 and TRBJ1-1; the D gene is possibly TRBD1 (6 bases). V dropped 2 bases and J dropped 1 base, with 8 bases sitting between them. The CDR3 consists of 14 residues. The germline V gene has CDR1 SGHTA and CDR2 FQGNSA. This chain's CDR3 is CASSLLTGNTEAFF. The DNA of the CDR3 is TGTGCCAGCAGCTTATTGACAGGGAACACTGAAGCTTTCTTT.

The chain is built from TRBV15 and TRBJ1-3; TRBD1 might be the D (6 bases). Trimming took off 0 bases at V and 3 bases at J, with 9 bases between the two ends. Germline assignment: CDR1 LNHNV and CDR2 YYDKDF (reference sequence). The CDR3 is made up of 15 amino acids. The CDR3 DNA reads TGTGCCACCAGCAGAGATAAAGGGGGTGGAAACACCATATATTTT. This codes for CATSRDKGGGNTIYF.

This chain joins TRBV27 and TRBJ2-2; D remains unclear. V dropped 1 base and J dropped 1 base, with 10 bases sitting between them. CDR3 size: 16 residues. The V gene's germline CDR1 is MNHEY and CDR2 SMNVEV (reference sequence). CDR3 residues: CASSLWALGNTGELFF. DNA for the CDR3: TGTGCCAGCAGTTTATGGGCCCTGGGGAACACCGGGGAGCTGTTTTTT.

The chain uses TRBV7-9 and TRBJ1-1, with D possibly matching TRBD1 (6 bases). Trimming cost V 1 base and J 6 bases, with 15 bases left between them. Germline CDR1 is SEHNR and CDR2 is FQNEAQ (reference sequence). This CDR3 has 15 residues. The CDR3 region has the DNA TGTGCCAGCAGCTTAGATGGAGCGGGGGCCGCTGAAGCTTTCTTT. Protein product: CASSLDGAGAAEAFF.

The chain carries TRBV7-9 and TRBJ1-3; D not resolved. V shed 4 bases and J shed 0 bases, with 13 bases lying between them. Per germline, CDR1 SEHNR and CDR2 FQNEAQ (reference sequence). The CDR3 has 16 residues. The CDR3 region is CASSSPGLISGNTIYF. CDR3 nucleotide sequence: TGTGCCAGCAGCTCCCCTGGACTGATCTCTGGAAACACCATATATTTT. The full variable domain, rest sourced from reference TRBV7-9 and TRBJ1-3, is DTGVSQNPRHKITKRGQNVTFRCDPISEHNRLYWYRQTLGQGPEFLTYFQNEAQLEKSRLLSDRFSAERPKGSFSTLEIQRTEQGDSAMYLCASSSPGLISGNTIYFGEGSWLTVV.

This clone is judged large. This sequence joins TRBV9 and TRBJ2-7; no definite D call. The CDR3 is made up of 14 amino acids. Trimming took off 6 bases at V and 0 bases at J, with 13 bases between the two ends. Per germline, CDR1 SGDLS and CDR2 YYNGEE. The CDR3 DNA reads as TGTGCCAGCACCCCGGAAATCTTCTCCTACGAGCAGTACTTC. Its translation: CASTPEIFSYEQYF. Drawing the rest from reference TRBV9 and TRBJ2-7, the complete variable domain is DSGVTQTPKHLITATGQRVTLRCSPRSGDLSVYWYQQSLDQGLQFLIQYYNGEERAKGNILERFSAQQFPDLHSELNLSSLELGDSALYFCASTPEIFSYEQYFGPGTRLTVT.

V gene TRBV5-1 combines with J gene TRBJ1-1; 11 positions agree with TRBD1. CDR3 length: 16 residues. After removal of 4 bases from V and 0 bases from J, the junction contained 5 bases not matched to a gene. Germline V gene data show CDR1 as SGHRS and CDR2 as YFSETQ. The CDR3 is CASSRGTGGLNTEAFF. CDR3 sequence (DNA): TGCGCCAGCAGCAGAGGGACAGGGGGATTGAACACTGAAGCTTTCTTT.

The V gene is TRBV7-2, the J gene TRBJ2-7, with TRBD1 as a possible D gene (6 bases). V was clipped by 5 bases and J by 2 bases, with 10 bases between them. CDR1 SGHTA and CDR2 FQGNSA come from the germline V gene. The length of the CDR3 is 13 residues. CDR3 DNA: TGTGCCAGCAGCCCCCGACAGGCCTACGAGCAGTACTTC. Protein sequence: CASSPRQAYEQYF.

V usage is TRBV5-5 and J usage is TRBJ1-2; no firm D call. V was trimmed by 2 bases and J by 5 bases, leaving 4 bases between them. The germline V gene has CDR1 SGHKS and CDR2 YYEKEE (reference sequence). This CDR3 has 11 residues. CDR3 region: CASSFGYGYTF. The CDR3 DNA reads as TGTGCCAGCAGCTTCGGGTATGGCTACACCTTC.